This TCR beta chain was recovered during a study of blood T cell repertoires in COVID-19. Turning to the study itself: Sites across the United States, Italy and Spain contributed samples from acute and convalescent COVID-19. PBMCs, B-cell-depleted T cells, or T cells provided the cDNA or gDNA that made up the material.

As originally analysed: Amplification with reference gene primers provided the estimates of nucleated cell counts. TCRdb keeps only in-frame clones here, not all; method: immunoSEQ multiplex PCR. V, J and clone size are taken as reported in that table, and D and trimming were inferred from the DNA itself. The sample contains about 200,000 clones, roughly 80% of which appear only once. V was shortened by 4 bases and J by 4 bases, with 23 bases between the two germline ends. This CDR3 has 17 residues. Germline-derived CDR1 and CDR2 are SNHLY and FYNNEI. V usage is TRBV2 and J usage is TRBJ2-7; D may be TRBD2 (6 bases). Sequences were obtained from peripheral blood. The receptor comes from a woman of 80 years or more with acute or convalescent COVID-19. CDR3 coding DNA: TGTGCCAGCAGTGGGGAAACACTTAGCCTGGAGGGTTACGAGCAGTACTTC. Its protein is CASSGETLSLEGYEQYF. The complete variable domain, with remaining parts taken from reference TRBV2 and TRBJ2-7, reads EPEVTQTPSHQVTQMGQEVILRCVPISNHLYFYWYRQILGQKVEFLVSFYNNEISEKSEIFDDQFSVERPDGSNFTLKIRSTKLEDSAMYFCASSGETLSLEGYEQYFGPGTRLTVT.